These 26 T cell receptor beta chains came from one sample sequenced in a study of pediatric ulcerative colitis. Profiling relied on immunoSEQ multiplex PCR, and the TCRdb table lists in-frame clones only, not all of them. The sample has 15,000 to 20,000 clones, approximately 80% seen once. During colonoscopy, one to two rectal pinch biopsies were collected. The sequenced sample consisted of gut tissue. These receptors originate from a boy between 5 and 17 years old who was a control in a study of pediatric ulcerative colitis.

The table lists this clone with a few counts. This chain uses TRBV6-1 with TRBJ1-1; 10 bases align to TRBD1. The CDR3 has 15 amino acids. Germline V gives CDR1 MNHNS, CDR2 SASEGT. V trimming: 5 bases; J trimming: 4 bases; junction bases outside the gene matches: 7. The CDR3 reads CASSLSGTGATEAFF. For the CDR3, the DNA is TGTGCCAGCAGTTTATCCGGGACAGGGGCCACTGAAGCTTTCTTT.

Here the CDR3 DNA reads TGTGCCTGGACTCTCAAAGGCAGTAAGGAGACCCAGTACTTC. This sequence encodes CAWTLKGSKETQYF. V usage is TRBV30 and J usage is TRBJ2-5; D not certain. The CDR3 spans 14 residues. Trimming removed 4 bases from V and 5 bases from J, with 17 bases in between. Germline CDR1 and CDR2: GTSNPN and SVGIG (reference sequence).

The rearrangement uses TRBV4-3 and TRBJ1-4; D is unclear. CDR1 and CDR2 from the germline V gene are LGHNA and YSLEER. Between the trimmed V and J ends, which lost 0 bases and 1 base, there was a span of 9 bases. The CDR3 spans 16 residues. CDR3 region: CASSQDLGETNEKLFF. DNA of the CDR3: TGCGCCAGCAGCCAAGATCTCGGGGAAACTAATGAAAAACTGTTTTTT.

The chain employs TRBV7-3 and TRBJ2-1; 8 bases map to TRBD1. Germline-derived CDR1 and CDR2 are SGHTA and FQGTGA. Trimming cost V 2 bases and J 5 bases; bases outside gene matches: 5. The CDR3 is made up of 15 amino acids. In DNA, the CDR3 is TGTGCCAGCAGCTTATCAGGGGGCGCCCACAATGAGCAGTTCTTC. It encodes CASSLSGGAHNEQFF.

V gene TRBV25-1 combines with J gene TRBJ2-6, with D tentatively TRBD2 (7 bases). CDR3 length equals 16 residues. Germline lookup yields CDR1 MGHDK and CDR2 SYGVNS. V dropped 3 bases and J dropped 3 bases, with 12 bases sitting between them. CDR3 protein: CASSDEGGVGANVLTF. Here the CDR3 DNA reads TGTGCCAGCAGTGATGAAGGGGGGGTTGGGGCCAACGTCCTGACTTTC. Drawing the rest from reference TRBV25-1 and TRBJ2-6, the complete variable domain is EADIYQTPRYLVIGTGKKITLECSQTMGHDKMYWYQQDPGMELHLIHYSYGVNSTEKGDLSSESTVSRIRTEHFPLTLESARPSHTSQYLCASSDEGGVGANVLTFGAGSRLTVL.

The genes are TRBV9 and TRBJ2-1; 7 nucleotides match TRBD2. Germline V CDR1 and CDR2: SGDLS, YYNGEE. V shed 2 bases and J 7 bases; nucleotides not matched to a gene: 6. This CDR3 contains 14 residues. CDR3: CASSVSGGDNEQFF. The CDR3 coding sequence is TGTGCCAGCAGCGTGAGTGGGGGGGATAATGAGCAGTTCTTC.

V and J are TRBV5-6 and TRBJ1-3, with unresolved D. CDR1 is SGHDT, CDR2 YYEEEE, per germline. The germline V and J ends were trimmed by 4 bases and 0 bases, with 11 bases remaining between them. The CDR3 contains 15 residues. CDR3 sequence reads: CASSPTSISGNTIYF. The CDR3 DNA reads as TGTGCCAGCAGCCCGACCTCGATCTCTGGAAACACCATATATTTT.

The chain joins TRBV2 to TRBJ2-5; D remains unclear. The germline V and J ends were trimmed by 5 bases and 4 bases, with 8 bases remaining between them. This CDR3 region has 12 residues. CDR1 is SNHLY and CDR2 is FYNNEI in the germline V gene. The CDR3 DNA sequence: TGTGCCAGCAGTTTAGTACTAGAGACCCAGTACTTC. This codes for CASSLVLETQYF.

The chain uses TRBV15 and TRBJ1-2; 9 bases align to TRBD1. The CDR3 contains 16 residues. The germline gives CDR1 LNHNV, CDR2 YYDKDF (reference sequence). With 1 base clipped from V and 1 base from J, the junction kept 4 bases outside the gene matches. CDR3 loop: CATSRVGTGFNYGYTF. In DNA, the CDR3 is TGTGCCACCAGCAGAGTCGGGACAGGGTTTAACTATGGCTACACCTTC.

The chain uses TRBV5-1 and TRBJ1-1; no definite D call. Trimming removed 0 bases from V and 5 bases from J, with 11 bases in between. The V gene's germline CDR1 is SGHRS and CDR2 YFSETQ. The CDR3 totals 14 residues. The CDR3 region is CASSLGLTRTEAFF. The DNA for the CDR3 is TGCGCCAGCAGCTTGGGCCTGACCCGGACTGAAGCTTTCTTT.

The V call is TRBV5-1, the J call TRBJ2-2; 10 nucleotides align to TRBD1. The CDR3 runs 17 residues. Trimming at V came to 1 base and at J to 3 bases, leaving 6 bases not matched to a gene. Per germline, CDR1 SGHRS and CDR2 YFSETQ. The CDR3 DNA follows: TGCGCCAGCAGCTTGTATTCTGGGACAGGGGACACCGGGGAGCTGTTTTTT. This codes for CASSLYSGTGDTGELFF.

This clone was recorded a few times. The rearrangement links TRBV21-1 to TRBJ1-4; the D call in the table, TRBD1, was not verified against the DNA. TRBV21-1 is an annotated pseudogene. This CDR3 spans 13 amino acids. The CDR3 protein is CASNTATNEKLFF. The CDR3 bases are TGTGCCAGCAACACAGCAACTAATGAAAAACTGTTTTTT.

The rearrangement links TRBV28 to TRBJ1-6; D is unclear. The CDR3 spans 15 residues. Germline loops: CDR1 MDHEN, CDR2 SYDVKM. V shed 6 bases and J shed 9 bases, with 18 bases lying between them. The CDR3 DNA sequence: TGTGCCAGCAGATTCAGCCCGGTGGAAGGTTCACCCCTCCACTTT. Translation: CASRFSPVEGSPLHF. Looking up the rest from reference TRBV28 and TRBJ1-6 gives the full variable domain: DVKVTQSSRYLVKRTGEKVFLECVQDMDHENMFWYRQDPGLGLRLIYFSYDVKMKEKGDIPEGYSVSREKKERFSLILESASTNQTSMYLCASRFSPVEGSPLHFGNGTRLTVT.

On this clone itself: A junction end diverges from the germline sequence, so it may reflect a read error. J is TRBJ1-2 and V is TRBV7-7; possible D gene TRBD1, 6 bases. Germline-derived CDR1 and CDR2 are SSHAT and FNYEAQ (reference sequence). This CDR3 has 16 residues. The CDR3 loop is CASTVQGLWARYGYTF. CDR3 nucleotides: TGTGCTAGCACCGTACAGGGTTTGTGGGCGCGATATGGCTACACCTTC.

This chain links TRBV18 with TRBJ2-3, with a tentative D call TRBD1 (6 bases). The germline V and J ends were trimmed by 1 base and 0 bases, with 17 bases remaining between them. Germline V gene sequence: CDR1 KGHSH, CDR2 LQKENI. There are 18 residues in the CDR3. The CDR3 DNA reads as TGTGCCAGCTCACCACTCGGGATAGTACAGGGAAGCACAGATACGCAGTATTTT. Amino acid sequence: CASSPLGIVQGSTDTQYF.

This sequence joins TRBV18 and TRBJ1-1; D remains ambiguous. The CDR3 is 14 amino acids. CDR1 is KGHSH and CDR2 is LQKENI in the germline V gene. Trimming took off 2 bases at V and 4 bases at J, with 11 bases between the two ends. The CDR3 bases are TGTGCCAGCTCACCAAGCGGGGAGGGCACTGAAGCTTTCTTT. This codes for CASSPSGEGTEAFF.

The chain links TRBV6-1 to TRBJ2-7; no firm D call. CDR3 length equals 14 residues. The V gene lost 7 bases and the J gene lost 0 bases, with 13 bases spanning the gap. CDR1 is MNHNS and CDR2 is SASEGT in the germline V gene. The CDR3 DNA is TGTGCCAGCACCGCTCAACGTGGCTCCTACGAGCAGTACTTC. Its protein is CASTAQRGSYEQYF.

This rearrangement joins TRBV5-1 to TRBJ2-3; weak D call: TRBD2 (7 bases). The V end lost 3 bases, the J end lost 1 base, and 21 bases lay between the germline ends. The V gene's germline CDR1 is SGHRS and CDR2 YFSETQ. The CDR3 is 18 residues long. CDR3 sequence: CASSSPGGRAPGTDTQYF. The CDR3 DNA follows: TGCGCCAGCAGCTCCCCCGGGGGGCGGGCCCCTGGCACAGATACGCAGTATTTT.

The chain is built from TRBV4-3 and TRBJ2-7; maybe TRBD2 (7 bases). With 3 bases removed from V and 6 bases from J, the gap between germline ends came to 12 bases. Germline V gene lookup returns CDR1 LGHNA and CDR2 YSLEER. The CDR3 extends over 13 amino acids. DNA for the CDR3: TGCGCCAGCAGCCAGGCGGGGGACACCGAGCAGTACTTC. Its translation: CASSQAGDTEQYF.

The CDR3 nucleotides are TGTGCCAGCAGCTTAGAAGGGGTTAGGGTCGGCACTGAAGCTTTCTTT. Translated, it gives CASSLEGVRVGTEAFF. J is TRBJ1-1 and V is TRBV7-9; D perhaps matches TRBD1 (5 bases). The CDR3 loop spans 16 amino acids. Germline assignment: CDR1 SEHNR and CDR2 FQNEAQ (reference sequence). V was cut by 1 base and J by 4 bases, with 16 bases left in between.

The V call is TRBV18, the J call TRBJ2-7, with 16 bases aligning to TRBD2. The CDR3 length is 18 residues. Germline lookup yields CDR1 KGHSH and CDR2 LQKENI. The J segment lost 4 bases and the V segment lost 0 bases, leaving 6 bases of the junction unmatched. As DNA, the CDR3 is TGTGCCAGCTCACCACCAGGGACTAGCGGGAGGGCCGGGTACGAGCAGTACTTC. This gives the protein CASSPPGTSGRAGYEQYF.

V usage is TRBV6-1 and J usage is TRBJ2-2; 14 bases map to TRBD2. V lost 8 bases to trimming and J lost 7 bases; unmatched junction nucleotides: 6. The CDR3 runs 15 residues. Germline-derived CDR1 and CDR2 are MNHNS and SASEGT. As DNA, the CDR3 is TGTGCCAGCGGGGCGGGACTAGCGGGGGTCGGGGAGCTGTTTTTT. Encoded protein: CASGAGLAGVGELFF.

This clone was detected a few times. The V gene is TRBV9, the J gene TRBJ2-1, with 7 bases identical to TRBD2. The V gene end was trimmed by 0 bases and the J gene end by 1 base; junction bases not matched to a gene: 4. Germline CDR1 reads SGDLS; CDR2 reads YYNGEE. The CDR3 spans 16 residues. CDR3 DNA sequence: TGTGCCAGCAGCGTAGACCTTAGCGGGTCCTACAATGAGCAGTTCTTC. Translation gives CASSVDLSGSYNEQFF.

V gene TRBV7-6 combines with J gene TRBJ1-4; 7 nucleotides line up with TRBD1. The CDR3 length is 14 residues. Per the germline V gene, CDR1 is SGHVS and CDR2 is FNYEAQ. Trimming removed 4 bases from V and 8 bases from J; junction bases left unmatched: 7. The CDR3 sequence is CASSSYQGQEKLFF. In nucleotides, the CDR3 is TGTGCCAGCAGCTCCTACCAGGGACAGGAAAAACTGTTTTTT.

The chain employs TRBV5-4 and TRBJ1-5, with D unclear. This CDR3 has 15 amino acids. The V gene's germline CDR1 is SGHNT and CDR2 YYREEE (reference sequence). V lost 0 bases, J lost 3 bases, and 10 bases lay in between. CDR3 sequence: CASSLDGRYNQPQHF. CDR3 nucleotide sequence: TGTGCCAGCAGCTTGGATGGGAGATACAATCAGCCCCAGCATTTT.

This chain connects TRBV13 to TRBJ2-7, with D possibly being TRBD1 (5 bases). Germline V gene data show CDR1 as PRHDT and CDR2 as FYEKMQ (reference sequence). V lost 2 bases to trimming and J lost 3 bases, with 11 bases between them. CDR3 length: 14 amino acids. CDR3 region: CASSLSQGNYEQYF. The DNA for the CDR3 is TGTGCCAGCAGCTTAAGCCAGGGAAACTACGAGCAGTACTTC.